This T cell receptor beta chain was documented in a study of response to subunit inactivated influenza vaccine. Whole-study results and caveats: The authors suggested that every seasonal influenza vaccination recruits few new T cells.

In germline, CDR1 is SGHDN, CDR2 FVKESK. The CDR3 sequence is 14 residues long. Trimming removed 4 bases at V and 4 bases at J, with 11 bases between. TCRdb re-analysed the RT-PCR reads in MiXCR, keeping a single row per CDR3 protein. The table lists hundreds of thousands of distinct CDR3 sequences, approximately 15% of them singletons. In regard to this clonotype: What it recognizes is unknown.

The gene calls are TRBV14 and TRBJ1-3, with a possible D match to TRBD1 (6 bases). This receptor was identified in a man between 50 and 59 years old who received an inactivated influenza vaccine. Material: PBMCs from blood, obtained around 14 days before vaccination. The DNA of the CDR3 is TGTGCCAGCAGCCCGACAGGTGAAGGAAACACCATATATTTT. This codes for CASSPTGEGNTIYF. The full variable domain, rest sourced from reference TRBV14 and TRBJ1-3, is EAGVTQFPSHSVIEKGQTVTLRCDPISGHDNLYWYRRVMGKEIKFLLHFVKESKQDESGMPNNRFLAERTGGTYSTLKVQPAELEDSGVYFCASSPTGEGNTIYFGEGSWLTVV.